A single TCR beta chain is shown here with its context. There is no known antigen for this receptor. Base qualities are not at hand, and no much larger clone is one base apart. V drops 4 bases and J drops 2 bases, leaving 14 bases in between. Spanning cysteine to phenylalanine, the CDR3 consists of 15 amino acids. The only DNA kept is the CDR3, 45 bases in frame from the first base. Via the germline V gene, CDR1 is SNHLY and CDR2 FYNNEI. The CDR3 regions of human TCRbeta chains were analyzed by immunosequencing. The original pipeline was this. TCRs in the repertoires were compared against a reference library of SARS-CoV-2-specific TCRs that had been generated with the MIRA antigen-specificity platform. Breadth meant the fraction of unique TCRs that were SARS-CoV-2-associated, whereas depth meant the fraction of total T cells that were SARS-CoV-2-associated. Each spike-specific TCR was assigned to its reactive spike region and to a CD4 or CD8 class using the MIRA data. Log10-transformed breadth and depth values were compared by one-way ANOVA with Sidak's multiple comparisons tests. The table was pulled from immuneACCESS by TCRdb, which kept in-frame rearrangements only. Such tables lose some clones; where checked, under half of the loss comes from unresolved V genes, and the rest has no known cause. The D gene and trimming were derived from the DNA, and the V and J assignments and clone size from that table. The sample has more than 100,000 clones on record, 65% to 90% of them singletons. The leading ten clones occupy 7.7% of the sample.

This entry comes from a study of T cell responses to AZD1222 COVID-19 vaccine listed by TCRdb under 2021. With respect to the entire study: Because spike-specific TCR depth and breadth did not differ between the two schedules, AZD1222 recipients who got a second dose at roughly 4 weeks were pooled with those who got a second dose at roughly 12 weeks. TCR sequencing was performed for fewer than 250 trial participants, of whom around 200 were given two doses of AZD1222 and 26 were given two doses of MenACWY control vaccine. Trial participants were enrolled by age into 18-55, 56-69 and 70-plus year subgroups, with approximately 150, 30 and 60 TCR-sequenced participants respectively. Overall results and qualifications from the work: Most participants were white British and females outnumbered males, and the authors suggested that clonal diversity may have been underestimated. After two AZD1222 doses, spike-specific TCR breadth and depth were significantly higher than at day 0 and than in MenACWY recipients. No day 14 peak-response samples were available, so repertoires were characterized only after the peak T cell response. The 56-69-year group was small, and its depth increase did not reach significance, likely because of low power. Conclusions about previously exposed vaccinees are limited, since just a handful of AZD1222 recipients were seropositive for SARS-CoV-2 at baseline. The vaccine-associated CD4 TCRs covered the entire spike protein, and the dominant responses fell in regions 160-218 and 743-854. Nearly half of unique spike-specific TCRs reportedly recognized epitopes outside regions mutated in the B.1.351 and B.1.1.7 variants.

The sample's time point, from its label and the paper: baseline before first vaccination. Vaccinee samples came from UK trials COV001 and COV002, including a single-blind randomized controlled phase 2/3 trial of AZD1222 (ChAdOx1 nCoV-19) in healthy adults. For TCRbeta chain sequencing, PBMC samples were collected from trial participants at day 0 and at day 28 after the second dose. Sequenced material: peripheral blood, taken on day 0 of AZD1222 vaccination. The receptor was derived from an adult in good health. The V and J genes are TRBV2 and TRBJ2-5; confidence is insufficient to name the D gene. Here is the DNA: TGTGCCAGCAGTGGGCGGAGACCCTCTCAAGAGACCCAGTACTTC. It is translated as CASSGRRPSQETQYF.